These T cell receptor beta chains were read from a single sample in a study of blood T cell repertoires in COVID-19. This table comes from immunoSEQ multiplex PCR, and its TCRdb copy is limited to in-frame clones, with some not included. The sample lists a few hundred thousand clones; over 65% were seen once. Sequences were obtained from peripheral blood. The receptors shown here come from a woman over 75 with acute or convalescent COVID-19. The CDR3 runs from the conserved cysteine through the conserved F or W. A clone size is listed for some rows: how often the clone was seen (once, few, many), or a class if it is expanded.

14	TRBV13	few	CASHRDRAYNEQFF
12	TRBV19	NA	CASSGVNSPLHF
13	TRBV2	many	CASKASTPYEQYF
13	TRBV7-2	NA	CASSLVQEYGYTF
17	TRBV18	once	CASSRTSGGPITDTQYF
13	TRBV30	NA	CAWSVDGATEAFF
15	TRBV19	NA	CASSMGAGVRNEQFF
13	TRBV7-9	NA	CASSWSGANVLTF
15	TRBV19	once	CASSMGRGATDTQYF
13	TRBV15	once	CATSINPEETQYF